This TCR beta chain was documented in a study of shared clonotypes between healthy human individuals. For the study at large: Aged 18 to 49, the donors were a couple of women and a few men. There were three CD4 naive, three CD4 memory, two CD8 naive and one CD8 memory plates per donor.

From CD4+ cells came CD45RA+ naive and CD45RA-negative memory subsets. Here immunoSEQ multiplex PCR was the method, and the copy in TCRdb shows in-frame clones only, minus some. This table holds millions of clones, roughly nine tenths found once. Per the germline V gene, CDR1 is SGHTS and CDR2 is YDEGEE. The CDR3 runs 12 residues. V was shortened by 7 bases and J by 4 bases, with 11 bases between the two germline ends. The receptor comes from a young man in good health. Sequencing was performed on naive CD4+ T cells sorted from blood. Subset specified: CD45RA+ positively selected. J is TRBJ1-2 and V is TRBV5-8; D call uncertain. This CDR3 is CASRQGSYGYTF. The DNA of the CDR3 is TGTGCCAGCCGCCAAGGGTCCTATGGCTACACCTTC. Full variable domain (rest looked up from reference TRBV5-8 and TRBJ1-2): EAGVTQSPTHLIKTRGQQATLRCSPISGHTSVYWYQQALGLGLQFLLWYDEGEERNRGNFPPRFSGRQFPNYSSELNVNALELEDSALYLCASRQGSYGYTFGSGTRLTVV.